Presented here are 23 T cell receptor beta chains from one specimen sequenced in a study of T cells in Graves' hyperthyroidism and ophthalmopathy. Researchers amplified the TCR beta CDR3 regions from RNA transcripts. HTBI primers drove first-round RT-PCR of the TCR CDR3. TCRdb re-derived calls from the multiplex PCR reads in MiXCR, one entry per CDR3 protein. The repertoire holds around 350,000 distinct CDR3 sequences, with 19% as singletons. The sample comprised blood. Source of these receptors: a young woman with Graves' hyperthyroidism.

This clonotype was detected many times. V gene TRBV7-3 combines with J gene TRBJ2-7; D gene uncertain. This CDR3 region has 15 residues. Germline V gene data show CDR1 as SGHTA and CDR2 as FQGTGA. V was shortened by 5 bases and J by 6 bases, with 20 bases between the two germline ends. The DNA for the CDR3 is TGTGCCAGCAGCAAGAGTGGAACGATCGGTAGCGAGCAGTACTTC. This gives the protein CASSKSGTIGSEQYF.

This clonotype was picked up many times. The chain employs TRBV29-1 and TRBJ2-5, with a weak D call TRBD2 (6 bases). Germline CDR1 reads SQVTM; CDR2 reads ANQGSEA. There are 13 residues in the CDR3. Trimming took off 2 bases at V and 5 bases at J, with 12 bases between the two ends. CDR3 residues: CSVEPREEETQYF. The CDR3 coding sequence is TGCAGCGTTGAACCCAGGGAGGAGGAGACCCAGTACTTC.

This clonotype was seen repeatedly, ten times or more. The chain combines TRBV6-1 with TRBJ1-1; 7 bases fit TRBD1. The CDR3 totals 13 residues. The germline gives CDR1 MNHNS, CDR2 SASEGT. Trimming took 7 bases from V and 1 from J; bases not matched to a gene: 3. Here the CDR3 DNA reads TGTGCCAGCAAGGGACAGACGAACACTGAAGCTTTCTTT. Protein product: CASKGQTNTEAFF.

Ten or more counts support this clonotype. The chain links TRBV7-6 to TRBJ1-1, with a possible D match to TRBD1 (5 bases). The CDR3 length is 17 residues. Looked up from germline, CDR1 is SGHVS and CDR2 is FNYEAQ. Trimming took off 5 bases at V and 1 base at J, with 20 bases between the two ends. The CDR3 DNA is TGTGCCAGCAGCCATCACGGGAGGGCAGGGAGGAACACTGAAGCTTTCTTT. Amino acid sequence: CASSHHGRAGRNTEAFF. The full variable domain, in which reference TRBV7-6 and TRBJ1-1 provide the parts outside the CDR3, is GAGVSQSPRYKVTKRGQDVALRCDPISGHVSLYWYRQALGQGPEFLTYFNYEAQQDKSGLPNDRFSAERPEGSISTLTIQRTEQRDSAMYRCASSHHGRAGRNTEAFFGQGTRLTVV.

The table lists this clonotype with many counts. The chain employs TRBV5-1 and TRBJ2-2, with D possibly TRBD1 on 6 matching bases. This CDR3 spans 14 amino acids. With 4 bases removed from V and 4 bases from J, the gap between germline ends came to 11 bases. Per germline, CDR1 SGHRS and CDR2 YFSETQ. The DNA for the CDR3 is TGCGCCAGCAGCGGGGACACCCTCACCGGGGAGCTGTTTTTT. This encodes CASSGDTLTGELFF.

This clonotype was counted many times. The chain recombines TRBV6-1 with TRBJ2-5; D perhaps matches TRBD1 (5 bases). The CDR3 runs 15 residues. The germline gives CDR1 MNHNS, CDR2 SASEGT. The germline V and J ends were trimmed by 8 bases and 0 bases, with 16 bases remaining between them. Here the CDR3 DNA reads TGTGCCAGCCAGGGTGGGCTCCCGTACCAAGAGACCCAGTACTTC. Its translation is CASQGGLPYQETQYF.

This clonotype was recorded many times. This chain uses TRBV20-1 with TRBJ2-5; 14 bases align to TRBD2. J lost 1 base, V lost 5 bases, and 6 bases had no gene match. The CDR3 totals 16 residues. CDR1 is DFQATT and CDR2 is SNEGSKA in the germline V gene (reference sequence). This CDR3 reads CSAAGTSGGFQETQYF. CDR3 bases: TGCAGTGCTGCAGGGACTAGCGGGGGCTTCCAAGAGACCCAGTACTTC.

The chain employs TRBV10-3 and TRBJ1-2, with 10 bases identical to TRBD1. Unmatched junction bases numbered 5, after V lost 3 bases and J lost 13 bases. CDR3 length equals 12 residues. Germline V gives CDR1 ENHRY, CDR2 SYGVKD. CDR3 region: CAISEGTGVSTF. The DNA for the CDR3 is TGTGCCATCAGTGAAGGGACAGGGGTGAGCACCTTC.

This clonotype was found many times. The junction differs from germline at one of its ends, possibly a read error. The chain combines TRBV6-2 or TRBV6-3 with TRBJ1-3, with 7 bases identical to TRBD1. Looked up from germline, CDR1 is MNHEY and CDR2 is SVGEGT. The CDR3 has 19 residues. The CDR3 DNA reads as TGTGCCAGCAGTCACTCCTTCTTAGCCCTGGGACAGACTGGAAACACCATATATTTT. This encodes CASSHSFLALGQTGNTIYF.

Concerning this clonotype itself: A junction boundary mismatches the germline segment, possibly from a read error. This chain uses TRBV12-3 or TRBV12-4 with TRBJ1-3; 9 positions match TRBD1. The CDR3 runs to 18 residues. The CDR3 loop reads CASSLPPAHRGPGNTICF. CDR3 sequence (DNA): TGTGCTAGCAGTTTGCCACCTGCACACAGGGGGCCTGGAAACACCATATGTTTT.

This clonotype was seen ten or more times. The chain joins TRBV6-1 to TRBJ1-1, with no clear D. V lost 10 bases, J lost 3 bases, and 12 bases lay in between. The CDR3 runs 12 residues. Germline V gives CDR1 MNHNS, CDR2 SASEGT. CDR3 DNA: TGTGCCACCAGAAAGTTGGACACTGAAGCTTTCTTT. It specifies CATRKLDTEAFF.

This clonotype turned up a few times. The J gene is TRBJ2-5, the V gene TRBV20-1, with TRBD2 matching 11 bases. The CDR3 is 21 residues long. Germline trimming cut 3 bases from V and 9 bases from J; bases unmatched to any gene: 30. CDR1 and CDR2 (germline): DFQATT, SNEGSKA (reference sequence). The CDR3 nucleotides are TGCAGTGCTAGTGCGGGACTAGCGGCCCTCAAAATCGAAACTCATTTAGGGGCCCAGTACTTC. This gives the protein CSASAGLAALKIETHLGAQYF.

This clonotype was counted many times. The CDR3, as DNA: TGTGCCAGCAGCTTAGGGACTAGAGTTGAGACCCAGTACTTC. Encoded protein: CASSLGTRVETQYF. The gene calls are TRBV7-2 and TRBJ2-5; 7 nucleotides line up with TRBD2. CDR1 is SGHTA, CDR2 FQGNSA, per germline. Trimming cost V 1 base and J 5 bases; bases outside gene matches: 4. CDR3 length: 14 amino acids.

The genes are TRBV12-3 or TRBV12-4 and TRBJ2-5; 7 nucleotides line up with TRBD2. V lost 0 bases and J lost 1; bases outside the gene matches: 5. The CDR3 runs 16 residues. The CDR3 DNA is TGTGCCAGCAGTTTAGCGGCTAGCGGACTCCAAGAGACCCAGTACTTC. Translated: CASSLAASGLQETQYF.

The chain links TRBV12-3 or TRBV12-4 to TRBJ1-3, with D unresolved. The CDR3 length is 14 residues. Trimming pared 5 bases from V and 5 bases from J, leaving 13 bases between. CDR3 coding DNA: TGTGCCAGCAGTCAAGGAGGGTTAAGAAACACCATATATTTT. Its protein is CASSQGGLRNTIYF.

At least ten counts were recorded for this clonotype. CDR3 protein: CASSPRGGPWEAFF. In nucleotides, the CDR3 is TGTGCCAGCAGTCCTAGGGGGGGCCCTTGGGAAGCTTTCTTT. The chain uses TRBV25-1 and TRBJ1-1; D perhaps matches TRBD1 (6 bases). The CDR3 has 14 residues. CDR1 is MGHDK, CDR2 SYGVNS, per germline. Trimming pared 5 bases from V and 8 bases from J, leaving 18 bases between.

This clonotype was counted many times. This chain uses TRBV10-3 with TRBJ2-7; 10 bases map to TRBD1. The V segment lost 8 bases and the J segment 5 bases; nucleotides outside the gene matches: 6. Germline lookup yields CDR1 ENHRY and CDR2 SYGVKD. The CDR3 spans 13 residues. Here the CDR3 DNA reads TGTGCCATCCATGCCGGGACAGGGGACGAGCAGTACTTC. It yields the protein CAIHAGTGDEQYF.

In its sample, this clonotype was seen many times. V is TRBV4-1 and J is TRBJ1-5; the D is unclear. Germline V lookup: CDR1 MGHRA, CDR2 YSYEKL. This CDR3 region has 16 residues. Between the trimmed V and J ends, which lost 1 base and 9 bases, there was a span of 19 bases. CDR3 in DNA: TGCGCCAGCAGCCAAGGGGCTTGGGAGGGAAGGTGGCCCCAGCATTTT. Its protein is CASSQGAWEGRWPQHF.

This clonotype appeared a few times. The rearrangement uses TRBV5-1 and TRBJ1-2, with D tentatively TRBD1 (6 bases). Germline CDR1 is SGHRS and CDR2 is YFSETQ. The V end was cut by 3 bases, the J end by 8 bases, with 17 bases between. There are 14 residues in the CDR3. DNA of the CDR3: TGCGCCAGCAGCTGGTCAACAGGGACGAAAGGCTACACCTTC. Amino acid sequence: CASSWSTGTKGYTF. Based on the CDR3 plus reference TRBV5-1 and TRBJ1-2, the full variable domain is KAGVTQTPRYLIKTRGQQVTLSCSPISGHRSVSWYQQTPGQGLQFLFEYFSETQRNKGNFPGRFSGRQFSNSRSEMNVSTLELGDSALYLCASSWSTGTKGYTFGSGTRLTVV.

The chain has TRBV28 and TRBJ2-5, with unresolved D. Between the trimmed V and J ends, which lost 1 base and 5 bases, there was a span of 8 bases. This CDR3 region has 13 residues. Germline V lookup: CDR1 MDHEN, CDR2 SYDVKM. The CDR3 region has the DNA TGTGCCAGCAGTTTATCCGGTTGGGAGACCCAGTACTTC. This sequence encodes CASSLSGWETQYF.

In its sample, this clonotype was seen many times. The J gene is TRBJ2-3, the V gene TRBV2, with a weak D call TRBD1 (5 bases). In germline, CDR1 is SNHLY, CDR2 FYNNEI. The length of the CDR3 is 15 residues. V was shortened by 2 bases and J by 0 bases, with 9 bases between the two germline ends. The CDR3 loop is CASSETGSSTDTQYF. The CDR3 DNA follows: TGTGCCAGCAGTGAAACAGGTTCTAGCACAGATACGCAGTATTTT.

This clonotype was picked up many times. This chain links TRBV20-1 with TRBJ2-7; D is perhaps TRBD1 (5 bases). CDR1 DFQATT and CDR2 SNEGSKA come from the germline V gene (reference sequence). Trimming removed 6 bases from V and 5 bases from J, with 14 bases in between. The CDR3 loop spans 12 amino acids. The DNA for the CDR3 is TGCAGTGCCTACGAGTGGGGCCACGAGCAGTACTTC. This codes for CSAYEWGHEQYF.

This clonotype was counted ten times or more. The rearrangement joins TRBV27 to TRBJ1-1; D not resolved. Between the trimmed V and J ends, which lost 6 bases and 3 bases, there was a span of 17 bases. CDR1 MNHEY and CDR2 SMNVEV come from the germline V gene (reference sequence). CDR3 size: 15 residues. The CDR3 protein is CASRSAWGTHTEAFF. CDR3 nucleotide sequence: TGTGCCAGCAGAAGTGCCTGGGGTACCCACACTGAAGCTTTCTTT.